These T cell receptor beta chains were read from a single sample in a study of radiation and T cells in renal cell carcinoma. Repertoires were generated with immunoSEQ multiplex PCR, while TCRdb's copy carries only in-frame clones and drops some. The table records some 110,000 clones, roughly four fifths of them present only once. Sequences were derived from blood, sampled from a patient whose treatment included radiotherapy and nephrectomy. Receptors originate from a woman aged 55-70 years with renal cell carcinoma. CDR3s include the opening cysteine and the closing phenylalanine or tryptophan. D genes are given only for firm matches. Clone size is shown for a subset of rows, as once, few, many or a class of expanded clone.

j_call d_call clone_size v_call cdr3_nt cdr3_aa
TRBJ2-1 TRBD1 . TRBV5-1 TGCGCCAGCAGCTTGGAGGGACAGGGGGCTATTGGGTATGAGCAGTTCTTC CASSLEGQGAIGYEQFF
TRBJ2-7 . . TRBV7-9 TGTGCCAGCAGCCCCCCCGGGTCCTACGAGCAGTACTTC CASSPPGSYEQYF
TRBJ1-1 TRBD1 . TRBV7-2 TGCGCCAGCAGCTGGGGACAGGGGCGGCCAGCTTTCTTT CASSWGQGRPAFF
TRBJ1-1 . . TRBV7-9 TGTGCCAGCAGCACCGGCTTGAGTTTCACTGAAGCTTTCTTT CASSTGLSFTEAFF
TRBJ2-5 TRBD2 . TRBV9 TGTGCCAGCAGCGTAAGGCCCGGGACTAGCGGGAAAGAGACCCAGTACTTC CASSVRPGTSGKETQYF
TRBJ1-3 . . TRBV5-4 TGTGCCAGCAGCTTTGGGGGGGGAATTGGTACGGGAAACACCATATATTTT CASSFGGGIGTGNTIYF
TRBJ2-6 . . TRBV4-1 TGCGCCAGCAGCCAACGGGCAGGAGGGGCCAACGTCCTGACTTTC CASSQRAGGANVLTF
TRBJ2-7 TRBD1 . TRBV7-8 TGTGCCAGCAGCTTAGCGCAGGGACAGTACTACGAGCAGTACTTC CASSLAQGQYYEQYF
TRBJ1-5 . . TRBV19 TGTGCCAGTAGTATTCCGGGGCATAGCAATCAGCCCCAGCATTTT CASSIPGHSNQPQHF
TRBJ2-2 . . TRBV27 TGTGCCAGCAGTTTAAACGCCCCCACGCCATGGGAGCTGTTTTTT CASSLNAPTPWELFF
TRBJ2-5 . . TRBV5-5 TGTGCCAGCAGCCTCGGGATCAACAGGCTCCAAGAGACCCAGTACTTC CASSLGINRLQETQYF
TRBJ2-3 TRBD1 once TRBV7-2 TGTGCCAGCAGCTTAGCGACAGGGGCCACATATACGCAGTATTTT CASSLATGATYTQYF
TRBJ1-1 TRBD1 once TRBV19 TGTGCCAGTAGCTCTAGTGGGGGACAGGGATTTGGAGCTTTCTTT CASSSSGGQGFGAFF
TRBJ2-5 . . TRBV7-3 TGTGCCAGCAACAGAGTCCCGGGGGAGACCCAGTACTTC CASNRVPGETQYF
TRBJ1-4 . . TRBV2 TGTGCCAGCAGTGCTGGCCCTAACCCAACTAATGAAAAACTGTTTTTT CASSAGPNPTNEKLFF
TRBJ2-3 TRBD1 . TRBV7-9 TGTGCCAGCAGCTTTCGGACAGGGGGCACAGATACGCAGTATTTT CASSFRTGGTDTQYF
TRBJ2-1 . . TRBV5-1 TGCGCCAGCAGCTTGAGCGTATATGAGCAGTTCTTC CASSLSVYEQFF
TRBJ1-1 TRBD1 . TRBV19 TGTGCCAGTAGTATCGGGACAGGGAGGAACACTGAAGCTTTCTTT CASSIGTGRNTEAFF
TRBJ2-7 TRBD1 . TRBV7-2 TGTGCCAGCAGCCCCCGACAGGGGGGAACCTACGAGCAGTACTTC CASSPRQGGTYEQYF
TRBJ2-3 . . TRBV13 TGTGCCAGCAGCCCATATTCCACAGATACGCAGTATTTT CASSPYSTDTQYF
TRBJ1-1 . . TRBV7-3 TGTGCCAGCAGCTCACACCGACAGACTGAAGCTTTCTTT CASSSHRQTEAFF
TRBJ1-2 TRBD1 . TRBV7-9 TGTGCCAGCAACGACCGAAGGATCAGCCGGGACAGTAACTATGGCTACACCTTC CASNDRRISRDSNYGYTF
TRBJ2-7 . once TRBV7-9 TGTGCCAGCAGCTTAGGATCGGGTGAGCAGTACTTC CASSLGSGEQYF
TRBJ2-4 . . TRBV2 TGTGCCAGCAGGGGGGGACTAGCCAAAAACATTCAGTACTTC CASRGGLAKNIQYF
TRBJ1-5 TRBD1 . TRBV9 TGTGCCAGCAGCCCCGGGACAGGGAGGCAGCCCCAGCATTTT CASSPGTGRQPQHF
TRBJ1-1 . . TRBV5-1 TGCGCCAGCAGCGGCACGTCTAACACTGAAGCTTTCTTT CASSGTSNTEAFF
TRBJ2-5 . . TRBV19 TGTGCCAGTAGTATTGGACGGCGAGAGACCCAGTACTTC CASSIGRRETQYF
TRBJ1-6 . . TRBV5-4 TGTGCCAGCAGGATTGGGCTAGGGCATTCACCCCTCCACTTT CASRIGLGHSPLHF
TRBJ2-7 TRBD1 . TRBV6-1 TGTGCCAGCAGTGAAGAGGGACAGGGAGCAACCTACGAGCAGTACTTC CASSEEGQGATYEQYF
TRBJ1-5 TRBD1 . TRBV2 TGTGCCAGCAGGGGAGGACAGGGAACGGGACAGCCCCAGCATTTT CASRGGQGTGQPQHF
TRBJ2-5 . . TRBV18 TGTGCCAGCTCACCCCAAGAGACCCAGTACTTC CASSPQETQYF
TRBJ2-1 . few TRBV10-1 TGCGCCAGCAGCACTAGGGGGAGAGGAAATGAGCAGTTCTTC CASSTRGRGNEQFF
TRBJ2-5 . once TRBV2 TGTGCCAGCAGCCTCGTACCTACAGGGACCCAAGAGACCCAGTACTTC CASSLVPTGTQETQYF
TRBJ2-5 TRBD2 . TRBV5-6 TGTGCCAGCAGCCGGACTAGCGGAACCCAGTACTTC CASSRTSGTQYF
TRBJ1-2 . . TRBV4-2 TGTGCCAGCAGCTTGGGCGTCTTCGGGGAGGCTGGCTACACCTTC CASSLGVFGEAGYTF
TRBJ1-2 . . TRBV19 TGTGCCACCCGGGGGATCGCAGATTATGGCTACACCTTC CATRGIADYGYTF
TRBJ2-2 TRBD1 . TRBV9 TGTGCCAGCAGCGCGAGGGGGACAGCCGGGGAGCTGTTTTTT CASSARGTAGELFF